Below are 11 T cell receptor beta chains sequenced from a single sample in a study of CD8 T cells in Susac syndrome. When the RNA was reverse transcribed, random hexamers were used with an input of roughly 0.45 to 1 ug. TCRdb redid the calling of the immunoSEQ multiplex PCR reads with MiXCR, one entry per CDR3 protein. The table has under 150,000 distinct CDR3 sequences, approximately 95% seen once; the top ten hold roughly 0.14%. The sequenced sample was CD4+ T cells from PBMCs. Every receptor here comes from a human donor with Susac syndrome.

V is TRBV4-1 and J is TRBJ2-5; D ambiguous. This CDR3 comprises 14 residues. The germline V gene has CDR1 MGHRA and CDR2 YSYEKL. Trimming removed 0 bases at V and 2 bases at J, with 7 bases between. CDR3 bases: TGCGCCAGCAGCCAAGAGGGAAGACAAGAGACCCAGTACTTC. This codes for CASSQEGRQETQYF.

This rearrangement joins TRBV6-5 to TRBJ1-2; 7 bases are shared with TRBD1. The junction had 5 bases not matched to a gene; V was cut back by 2 bases and J by 2 bases. The CDR3 consists of 15 residues. Germline V gene data show CDR1 as MNHEY and CDR2 as SVGAGI. This CDR3 reads CASSYEFRGNYGYTF. CDR3 coding DNA: TGTGCCAGCAGTTACGAGTTCAGGGGGAACTATGGCTACACCTTC.

The chain employs TRBV5-4 and TRBJ2-1, with 9 bases identical to TRBD2. CDR1 and CDR2 (germline): SGHNT, YYREEE (reference sequence). V dropped 0 bases and J dropped 2; count of bases not matched to a gene: 0. The CDR3 covers 15 residues. CDR3 coding DNA: TGTGCCAGCAGCTTGGGACTAGCGGCCTACAATGAGCAGTTCTTC. Its translation is CASSLGLAAYNEQFF. Filled out from reference TRBV5-4 and TRBJ2-1, the complete variable domain reads ETGVTQSPTHLIKTRGQQVTLRCSSQSGHNTVSWYQQALGQGPQFIFQYYREEENGRGNFPPRFSGLQFPNYSSELNVNALELDDSALYLCASSLGLAAYNEQFFGPGTRLTVL.

The gene calls are TRBV11-3 and TRBJ2-6, with 10 bases identical to TRBD1. Germline CDR1 SGHNT, CDR2 YENEEA. The V gene end was trimmed by 4 bases and the J gene end by 0 bases; junction bases not matched to a gene: 3. The CDR3 runs 17 residues. As DNA, the CDR3 is TGTGCCAGCAGCTCGGACAGGGGGAACTCTGGGGCCAACGTCCTGACTTTC. This sequence encodes CASSSDRGNSGANVLTF.

This chain joins TRBV24-1 and TRBJ1-1; the D is unclear. V was trimmed by 10 bases and J by 0 bases, leaving 11 bases between them. Germline V gene data show CDR1 as KGHDR and CDR2 as SFDVKD. The CDR3 is made up of 13 amino acids. CDR3 amino acids: CATRKHMNTEAFF. The CDR3 bases are TGTGCCACTCGAAAGCACATGAACACTGAAGCTTTCTTT.

This chain connects TRBV6-2 or TRBV6-3 to TRBJ1-2; a weak D match, TRBD1 (5 bases). Germline assignment: CDR1 MNHEY and CDR2 SVGEGT. The CDR3 consists of 11 residues. CDR3 nucleotides: TGTGCGACACTCAGGGACGGTGGCTACACCTTC. Protein: CATLRDGGYTF.

The CDR3 loop is CSGTDRRETQYF. DNA of the CDR3: TGCAGTGGAACCGATCGGCGGGAGACCCAGTACTTC. The rearrangement uses TRBV20-1 and TRBJ2-5; D is uncertain. This CDR3 comprises 12 residues. V lost 7 bases and J lost 5, with 14 bases in between. CDR1 is DFQATT and CDR2 is SNEGSKA in the germline V gene (reference sequence).

This sequence joins TRBV3-1 and TRBJ2-3; possibly TRBD2 for D (5 bases). Trimming took off 4 bases at V and 8 bases at J, with 13 bases between the two ends. The germline CDR1 and CDR2 sequences are LGHDT and YNNKEL (reference sequence). CDR3 length: 13 residues. DNA for the CDR3: TGTGCCAGCAGCCGGAGACCCGAGGGTACGCAGTATTTT. Its translation: CASSRRPEGTQYF.

The chain is built from TRBV30 and TRBJ1-3; D remains unclear. This CDR3 spans 14 amino acids. The germline V gene has CDR1 GTSNPN and CDR2 SVGIG (reference sequence). V lost 0 bases to trimming and J lost 0 bases, with 6 bases between them. CDR3 sequence (DNA): TGTGCCTGGAGTGTACATAGCTCTGGAAACACCATATATTTT. Its translation: CAWSVHSSGNTIYF. Full variable domain (remainder filled in from reference TRBV30 and TRBJ1-3): SQTIHQWPATLVQPVGSPLSLECTVEGTSNPNLYWYRQAAGRGLQLLFYSVGIGQISSEVPQNLSASRPQDRQFILSSKKLLLSDSGFYLCAWSVHSSGNTIYFGEGSWLTVV.

The V gene is TRBV4-2, the J gene TRBJ2-3; D not resolved. Germline V gives CDR1 LGHNA, CDR2 YNFKEQ. The CDR3 totals 13 residues. Trimming pared 4 bases from V and 6 bases from J, leaving 11 bases between. The CDR3 loop is CASSPIQSDTQYF. CDR3 DNA sequence: TGTGCCAGCAGCCCGATCCAATCGGATACGCAGTATTTT.

The genes are TRBV10-3 and TRBJ2-7, with D possibly being TRBD1 (6 bases). There are 13 residues in the CDR3. V was shortened by 6 bases and J by 2 bases, with 11 bases between the two germline ends. The germline CDR1 and CDR2 sequences are ENHRY and SYGVKD. The CDR3 protein is CAIRSQGTYEQYF. As DNA, the CDR3 is TGTGCCATCAGATCACAGGGAACCTACGAGCAGTACTTC.